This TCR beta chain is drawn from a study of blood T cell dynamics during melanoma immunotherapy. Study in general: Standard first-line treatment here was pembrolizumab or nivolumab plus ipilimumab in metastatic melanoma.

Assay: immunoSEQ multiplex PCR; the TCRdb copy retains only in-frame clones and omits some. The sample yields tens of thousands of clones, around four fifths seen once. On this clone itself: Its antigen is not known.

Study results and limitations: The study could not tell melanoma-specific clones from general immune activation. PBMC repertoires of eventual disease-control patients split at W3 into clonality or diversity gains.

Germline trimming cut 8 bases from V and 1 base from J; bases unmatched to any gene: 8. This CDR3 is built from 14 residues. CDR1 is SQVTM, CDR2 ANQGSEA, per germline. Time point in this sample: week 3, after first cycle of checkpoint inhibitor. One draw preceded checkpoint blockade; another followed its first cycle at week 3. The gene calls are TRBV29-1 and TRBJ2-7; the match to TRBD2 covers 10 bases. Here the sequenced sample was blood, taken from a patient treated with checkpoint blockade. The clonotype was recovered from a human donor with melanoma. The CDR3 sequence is CSIRTSGASYEQYF. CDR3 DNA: TGCAGCATACGGACTAGCGGTGCTTCCTACGAGCAGTACTTC.